This is a list of T cell receptor beta chains from one sample in a study of vaccination effects on CD4 cells after COVID-19. What these receptors recognize is not known. Assay: immunoSEQ multiplex PCR; the TCRdb copy retains only in-frame clones and omits some. The table lists about 65,000 clones, 60% to 80% of them singletons. Sequenced here: CD4+ T cells from PBMCs cultured with HCoV-NL63 spike peptides, sampled before COVID-19 vaccination. The source of these receptors is a human donor who received a COVID-19 vaccine. CDR3s include the opening cysteine and the closing phenylalanine or tryptophan. D genes are given only for firm matches. The listing skips clone size in some rows; elsewhere it reads once, few, many or a size class.

V gene: TRBV24-1
D gene: TRBD2
J gene: TRBJ2-1
clone size: -
CDR3 protein: CATSDFRAGSNNEQFF
CDR3 DNA: TGTGCCACCAGTGATTTTCGAGCGGGGAGCAACAATGAGCAGTTCTTC

V gene: TRBV7-9
D gene: TRBD1
J gene: TRBJ2-3
clone size: once
CDR3 protein: CASSLDRTGSDTQYF
CDR3 DNA: TGTGCCAGCAGCCTGGATAGGACAGGGTCAGATACGCAGTATTTT

V gene: TRBV7-2
D gene: TRBD2
J gene: TRBJ2-1
clone size: -
CDR3 protein: CASSLAGLAVGNEQFF
CDR3 DNA: TGTGCCAGCAGCTTAGCTGGACTAGCGGTCGGAAATGAGCAGTTCTTC

V gene: TRBV28
D gene: TRBD1
J gene: TRBJ2-1
clone size: -
CDR3 protein: CASSFSGQGIYNEQFF
CDR3 DNA: TGTGCCAGCAGTTTTAGCGGACAGGGGATTTACAATGAGCAGTTCTTC

V gene: TRBV4-2
D gene: TRBD2
J gene: TRBJ2-3
clone size: -
CDR3 protein: CASSQELAGGPYTQYF
CDR3 DNA: TGTGCCAGCAGCCAAGAGCTAGCGGGGGGGCCGTATACGCAGTATTTT

V gene: TRBV19
D gene: -
J gene: TRBJ2-5
clone size: few
CDR3 protein: CASRGTGETQYF
CDR3 DNA: TGTGCCAGTAGAGGGACGGGAGAGACCCAGTACTTC

V gene: TRBV28
D gene: TRBD1
J gene: TRBJ2-6
clone size: -
CDR3 protein: CASSTQGVGANVLTF
CDR3 DNA: TGTGCCAGCAGTACCCAGGGGGTAGGGGCCAACGTCCTGACTTTC

V gene: TRBV6-5
D gene: -
J gene: TRBJ2-5
clone size: -
CDR3 protein: CASRSLRGGETQYF
CDR3 DNA: TGTGCCAGCAGAAGCCTGAGGGGCGGGGAGACCCAGTACTTC

V gene: TRBV5-1
D gene: -
J gene: TRBJ2-5
clone size: few
CDR3 protein: CASSILPTGQETQYF
CDR3 DNA: TGCGCCAGCAGCATACTACCGACAGGCCAAGAGACCCAGTACTTC

V gene: TRBV5-1
D gene: -
J gene: TRBJ2-2
clone size: -
CDR3 protein: CASSLAGGNTGELFF
CDR3 DNA: TGCGCCAGCAGCTTGGCTGGAGGGAACACCGGGGAGCTGTTTTTT

V gene: TRBV18
D gene: TRBD1
J gene: TRBJ1-6
clone size: -
CDR3 protein: CASSPPPGGGSPLHF
CDR3 DNA: TGTGCCAGCTCACCCCCTCCAGGGGGCGGTTCACCCCTCCACTTT

V gene: TRBV11-2
D gene: -
J gene: TRBJ2-1
clone size: -
CDR3 protein: CASSLTINEQFF
CDR3 DNA: TGTGCCAGCAGCTTAACGATCAATGAGCAGTTCTTC

V gene: TRBV10-3
D gene: -
J gene: TRBJ2-3
clone size: -
CDR3 protein: CAISRGRTDTQYF
CDR3 DNA: TGTGCCATCAGTCGTGGCAGAACAGATACGCAGTATTTT

V gene: TRBV12-3/TRBV12-4
D gene: -
J gene: TRBJ2-1
clone size: -
CDR3 protein: CASSFFHEQFF
CDR3 DNA: TGTGCCAGCAGTTTCTTCCATGAGCAGTTCTTC

V gene: TRBV10-2
D gene: TRBD1
J gene: TRBJ1-2
clone size: -
CDR3 protein: CASSGTGYGGYTF
CDR3 DNA: TGCGCCAGCAGTGGGACAGGTTATGGGGGCTACACCTTC

V gene: TRBV4-3
D gene: -
J gene: TRBJ1-6
clone size: -
CDR3 protein: CASSQGIGLSYNSPLHF
CDR3 DNA: TGCGCCAGCAGCCAAGGGATAGGGCTCTCCTATAATTCACCCCTCCACTTT

V gene: TRBV13
D gene: TRBD1
J gene: TRBJ1-1
clone size: -
CDR3 protein: CASSLVVPGGKGTEAFF
CDR3 DNA: TGTGCCAGCAGCTTAGTCGTCCCAGGGGGGAAAGGCACTGAAGCTTTCTTT

V gene: TRBV19
D gene: -
J gene: TRBJ2-5
clone size: once
CDR3 protein: CASSRGGEIETQYF
CDR3 DNA: TGTGCCAGTAGTCGAGGGGGGGAGATAGAGACCCAGTACTTC

V gene: TRBV5-1
D gene: TRBD2
J gene: TRBJ2-2
clone size: -
CDR3 protein: CASSLLSGSGGARTGELFF
CDR3 DNA: TGCGCCAGCAGCTTGCTTTCAGGTAGCGGGGGGGCCCGCACCGGGGAGCTGTTTTTT

V gene: TRBV6-5
D gene: TRBD1
J gene: TRBJ1-2
clone size: -
CDR3 protein: CASTPGQDHGYTF
CDR3 DNA: TGTGCCAGCACCCCGGGACAGGATCATGGCTACACCTTC

V gene: TRBV23-1
D gene: TRBD1
J gene: TRBJ1-4
clone size: -
CDR3 protein: CASSLISGGPFPFSNEKLFF
CDR3 DNA: TGCGCCAGCAGTCTGATATCAGGGGGCCCTTTTCCTTTCTCTAATGAAAAACTGTTTTTT

V gene: TRBV7-3
D gene: -
J gene: TRBJ2-5
clone size: -
CDR3 protein: CASSPAPRDFQETQYF
CDR3 DNA: TGTGCCAGCAGCCCGGCCCCAAGGGACTTCCAAGAGACCCAGTACTTC

V gene: TRBV6-6
D gene: -
J gene: TRBJ2-5
clone size: -
CDR3 protein: CASSPRGSPQETQYF
CDR3 DNA: TGTGCCAGCAGCCCCCGGGGGTCCCCTCAAGAGACCCAGTACTTC

V gene: TRBV6-5
D gene: TRBD1
J gene: TRBJ1-1
clone size: once
CDR3 protein: CASSYKRDRWTEAFF
CDR3 DNA: TGTGCCAGCAGTTACAAGCGGGACAGGTGGACTGAAGCTTTCTTT

V gene: TRBV28
D gene: -
J gene: TRBJ2-3
clone size: -
CDR3 protein: CASSGQFRTSTDTQYF
CDR3 DNA: TGTGCCAGCAGCGGACAGTTTAGAACTAGCACAGATACGCAGTATTTT

V gene: TRBV5-4
D gene: -
J gene: TRBJ2-2
clone size: few
CDR3 protein: CASSRWDGTGELFF
CDR3 DNA: TGTGCCAGCAGCCGTTGGGACGGCACCGGGGAGCTGTTTTTT

V gene: TRBV19
D gene: -
J gene: TRBJ1-1
clone size: -
CDR3 protein: CASSIHRPNTEAFF
CDR3 DNA: TGTGCCAGTAGTATACACAGGCCGAACACTGAAGCTTTCTTT

V gene: TRBV18
D gene: TRBD2
J gene: TRBJ2-3
clone size: once
CDR3 protein: CASSPRRGGTDTQYF
CDR3 DNA: TGTGCCAGCTCACCAAGGCGGGGGGGCACAGATACGCAGTATTTT

V gene: TRBV11-2
D gene: -
J gene: TRBJ1-4
clone size: -
CDR3 protein: CASSLQGSTNEKLFF
CDR3 DNA: TGTGCCAGCAGCTTACAGGGGTCCACTAATGAAAAACTGTTTTTT

V gene: TRBV7-2
D gene: -
J gene: TRBJ1-1
clone size: -
CDR3 protein: CASSPTVGTEAFF
CDR3 DNA: TGTGCCAGCAGCCCCACAGTCGGCACTGAAGCTTTCTTT

V gene: TRBV9
D gene: -
J gene: TRBJ2-2
clone size: -
CDR3 protein: CASSVVGQIANTGELFF
CDR3 DNA: TGTGCCAGCAGCGTAGTCGGACAAATCGCGAACACCGGGGAGCTGTTTTTT

V gene: TRBV4-1
D gene: -
J gene: TRBJ2-3
clone size: once
CDR3 protein: CASSQELGRSTDTQYF
CDR3 DNA: TGCGCCAGCAGCCAAGAGCTGGGACGGAGCACAGATACGCAGTATTTT